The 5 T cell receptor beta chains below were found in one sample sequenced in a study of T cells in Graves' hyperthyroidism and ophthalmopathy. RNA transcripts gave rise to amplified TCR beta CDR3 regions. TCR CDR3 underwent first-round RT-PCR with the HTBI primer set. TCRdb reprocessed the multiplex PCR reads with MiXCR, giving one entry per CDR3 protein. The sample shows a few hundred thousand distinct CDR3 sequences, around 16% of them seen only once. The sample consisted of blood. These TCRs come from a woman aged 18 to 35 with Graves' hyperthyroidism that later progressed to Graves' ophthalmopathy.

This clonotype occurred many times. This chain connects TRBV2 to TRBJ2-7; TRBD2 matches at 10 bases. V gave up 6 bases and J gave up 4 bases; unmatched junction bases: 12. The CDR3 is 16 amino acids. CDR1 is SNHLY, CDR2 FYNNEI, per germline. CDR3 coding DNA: TGTGCCAGCAGAACCCTATATGTAGCGGGAGGATACGAGCAGTACTTC. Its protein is CASRTLYVAGGYEQYF.

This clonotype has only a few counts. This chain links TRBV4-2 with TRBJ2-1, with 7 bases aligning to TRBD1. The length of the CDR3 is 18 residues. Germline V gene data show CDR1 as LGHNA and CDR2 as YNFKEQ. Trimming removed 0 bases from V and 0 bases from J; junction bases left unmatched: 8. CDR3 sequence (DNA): TGTGCCAGCAGCCAAGAAATTTTTGGGACAGACTCCTACAATGAGCAGTTCTTC. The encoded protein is CASSQEIFGTDSYNEQFF.

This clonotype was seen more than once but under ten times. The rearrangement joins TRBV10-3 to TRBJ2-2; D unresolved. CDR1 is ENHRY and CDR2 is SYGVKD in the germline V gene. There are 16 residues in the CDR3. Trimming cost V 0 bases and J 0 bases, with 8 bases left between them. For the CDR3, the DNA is TGTGCCATCAGTGAGTCGATAGCCGCGAACACCGGGGAGCTGTTTTTT. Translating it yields CAISESIAANTGELFF.

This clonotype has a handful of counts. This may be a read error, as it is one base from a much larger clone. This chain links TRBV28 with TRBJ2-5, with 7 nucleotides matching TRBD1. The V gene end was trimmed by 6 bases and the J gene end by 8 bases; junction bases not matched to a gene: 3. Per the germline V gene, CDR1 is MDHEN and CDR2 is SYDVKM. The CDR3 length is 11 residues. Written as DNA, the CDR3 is TGTGCCAGCAGCCGAGGGGGCACCCAGTACTTC. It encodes CASSRGGTQYF.

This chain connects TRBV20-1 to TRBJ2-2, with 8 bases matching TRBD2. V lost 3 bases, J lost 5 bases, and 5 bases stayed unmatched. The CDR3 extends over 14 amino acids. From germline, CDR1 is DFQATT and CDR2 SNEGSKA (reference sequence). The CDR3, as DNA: TGCAGTGCTAGGCGTAGCGGGGCGACCGGGGAGCTGTTTTTT. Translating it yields CSARRSGATGELFF.